This T cell receptor beta chain was sequenced in a study of cytomegalovirus exposure and HLA in healthy donors. Use of 60 Vbeta and 13 Jbeta primers characterized the PCR. Clones were sequenced by immunoSEQ multiplex PCR, and TCRdb holds only the in-frame ones, with some missing. The repertoire consists of about 110,000 clones, with about 15% occurring once and the leading ten covering roughly 0.8%. Germline CDR1 and CDR2: LGHNA and YSLEER. This CDR3 has 15 amino acids. With regard to this clone: A junction boundary mismatches the germline segment, possibly from a read error.

The rearrangement uses TRBV4-3 and TRBJ1-2; D unresolved. Sequenced material: PBMCs. The receptor's source is a female donor in good health and CMV-seronegative. The DNA of the CDR3 is TGCGCCAGCAGCCAAGAAACGGGCTTAGACTACGGCTACACCTTC. It encodes CASSQETGLDYGYTF.